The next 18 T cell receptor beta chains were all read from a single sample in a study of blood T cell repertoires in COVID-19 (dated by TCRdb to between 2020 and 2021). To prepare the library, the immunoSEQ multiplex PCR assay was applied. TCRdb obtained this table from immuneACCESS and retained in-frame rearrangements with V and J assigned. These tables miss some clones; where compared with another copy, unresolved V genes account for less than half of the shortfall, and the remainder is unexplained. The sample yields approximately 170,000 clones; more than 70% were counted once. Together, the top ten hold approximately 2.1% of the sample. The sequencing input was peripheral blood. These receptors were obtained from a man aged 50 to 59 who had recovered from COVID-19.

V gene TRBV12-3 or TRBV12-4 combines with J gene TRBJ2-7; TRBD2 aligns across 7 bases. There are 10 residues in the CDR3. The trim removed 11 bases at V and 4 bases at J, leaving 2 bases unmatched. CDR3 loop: CASGRYEQYF. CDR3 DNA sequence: TGTGCCTCCGGGAGGTACGAGCAGTACTTC.

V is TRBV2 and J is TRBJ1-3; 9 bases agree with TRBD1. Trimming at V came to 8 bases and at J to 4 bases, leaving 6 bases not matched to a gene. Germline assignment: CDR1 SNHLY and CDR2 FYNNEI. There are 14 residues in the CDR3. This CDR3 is CASGTGRSGNTIYF. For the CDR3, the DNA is TGTGCCAGCGGGACAGGGCGCTCCGGAAACACCATATATTTT.

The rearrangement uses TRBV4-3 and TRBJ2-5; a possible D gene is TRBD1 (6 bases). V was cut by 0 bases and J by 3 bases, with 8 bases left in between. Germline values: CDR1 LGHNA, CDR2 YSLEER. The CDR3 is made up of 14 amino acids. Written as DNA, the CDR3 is TGCGCCAGCAGCCAAGATGCAGGGGAAGAGACCCAGTACTTC. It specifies CASSQDAGEETQYF.

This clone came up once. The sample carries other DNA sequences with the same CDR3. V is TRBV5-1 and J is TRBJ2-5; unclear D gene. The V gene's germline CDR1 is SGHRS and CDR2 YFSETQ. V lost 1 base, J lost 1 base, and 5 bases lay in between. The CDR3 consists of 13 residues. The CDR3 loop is CASSLPLQETQYF. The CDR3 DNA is TGCGCCAGCAGCTTGCCCCTCCAAGAGACCCAGTACTTC.

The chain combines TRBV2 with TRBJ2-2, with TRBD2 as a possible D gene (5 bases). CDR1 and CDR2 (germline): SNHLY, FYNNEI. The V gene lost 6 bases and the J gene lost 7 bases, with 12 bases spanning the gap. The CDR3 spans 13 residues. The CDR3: CASRSLDIGELFF. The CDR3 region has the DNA TGTGCCAGCAGGTCACTAGATATCGGGGAGCTGTTTTTT.

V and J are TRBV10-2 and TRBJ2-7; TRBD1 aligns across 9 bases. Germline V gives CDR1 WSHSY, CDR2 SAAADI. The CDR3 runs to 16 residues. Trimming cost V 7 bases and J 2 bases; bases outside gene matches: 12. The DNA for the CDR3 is TGCGCCAGCACTCTCCCCCGGGACAGGGAAACCTACGAGCAGTACTTC. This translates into CASTLPRDRETYEQYF.

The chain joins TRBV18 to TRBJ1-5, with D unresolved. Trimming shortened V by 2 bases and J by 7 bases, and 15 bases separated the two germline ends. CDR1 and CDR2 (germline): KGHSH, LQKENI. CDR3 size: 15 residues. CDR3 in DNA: TGTGCCAGCTCACCAAGGCAGGTTAGTGGACAGCCCCAGCATTTT. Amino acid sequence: CASSPRQVSGQPQHF.

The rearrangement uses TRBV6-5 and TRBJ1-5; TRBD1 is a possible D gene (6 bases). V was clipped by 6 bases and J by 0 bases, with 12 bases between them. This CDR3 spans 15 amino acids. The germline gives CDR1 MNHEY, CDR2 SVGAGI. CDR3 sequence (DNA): TGTGCCAGCAGGCCGGACAGCATTAGCAATCAGCCCCAGCATTTT. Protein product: CASRPDSISNQPQHF.

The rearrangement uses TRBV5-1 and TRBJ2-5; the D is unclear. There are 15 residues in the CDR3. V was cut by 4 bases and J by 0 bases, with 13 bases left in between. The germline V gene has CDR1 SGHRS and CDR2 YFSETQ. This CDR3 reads CASSPTQKYQETQYF. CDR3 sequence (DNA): TGCGCCAGCAGCCCGACACAGAAATACCAAGAGACCCAGTACTTC.

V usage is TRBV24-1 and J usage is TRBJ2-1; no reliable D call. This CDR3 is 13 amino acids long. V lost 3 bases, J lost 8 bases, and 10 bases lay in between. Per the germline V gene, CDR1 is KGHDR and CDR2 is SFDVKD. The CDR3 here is CATSDDASYEQFF. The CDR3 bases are TGTGCCACCAGTGATGATGCTAGTTATGAGCAGTTCTTC.

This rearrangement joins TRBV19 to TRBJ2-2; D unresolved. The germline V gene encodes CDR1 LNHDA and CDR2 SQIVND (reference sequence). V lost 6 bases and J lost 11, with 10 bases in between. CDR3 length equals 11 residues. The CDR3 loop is CASSPQNELFF. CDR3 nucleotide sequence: TGTGCCAGTAGCCCCCAAAATGAGCTGTTTTTT.

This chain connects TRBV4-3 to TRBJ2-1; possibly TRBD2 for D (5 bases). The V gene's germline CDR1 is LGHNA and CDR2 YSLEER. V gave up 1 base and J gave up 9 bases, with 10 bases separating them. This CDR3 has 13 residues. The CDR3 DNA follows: TGCGCCAGCAGCCAAGGGAGCGAGGGTGAGCAGTTCTTC. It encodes CASSQGSEGEQFF.

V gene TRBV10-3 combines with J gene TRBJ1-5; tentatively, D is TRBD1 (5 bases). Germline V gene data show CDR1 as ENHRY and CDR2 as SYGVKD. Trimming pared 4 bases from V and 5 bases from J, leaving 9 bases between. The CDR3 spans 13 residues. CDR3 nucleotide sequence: TGTGCCATCAGTGGAGGGGAGGATCAGCCCCAGCATTTT. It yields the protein CAISGGEDQPQHF.

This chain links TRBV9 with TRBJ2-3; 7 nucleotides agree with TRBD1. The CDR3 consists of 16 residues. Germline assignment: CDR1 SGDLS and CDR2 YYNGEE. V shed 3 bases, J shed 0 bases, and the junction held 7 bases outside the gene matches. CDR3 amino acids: CASSAAVQGSTDTQYF. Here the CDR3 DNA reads TGTGCCAGCAGCGCAGCTGTACAGGGGAGCACAGATACGCAGTATTTT.

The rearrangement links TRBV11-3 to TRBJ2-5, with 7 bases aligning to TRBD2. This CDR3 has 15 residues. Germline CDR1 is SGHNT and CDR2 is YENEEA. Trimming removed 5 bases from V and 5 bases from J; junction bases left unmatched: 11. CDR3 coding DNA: TGTGCCAGCAGCCCCGGGGGGTCCCCGATGGAGACCCAGTACTTC. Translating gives CASSPGGSPMETQYF.

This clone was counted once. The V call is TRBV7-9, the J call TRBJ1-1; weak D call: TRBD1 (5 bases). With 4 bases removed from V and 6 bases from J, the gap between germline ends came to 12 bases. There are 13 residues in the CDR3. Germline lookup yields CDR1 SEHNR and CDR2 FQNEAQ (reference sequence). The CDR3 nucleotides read TGTGCCAGCAGCTCTCCCCAGGGCGCTGAAGCTTTCTTT. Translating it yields CASSSPQGAEAFF.

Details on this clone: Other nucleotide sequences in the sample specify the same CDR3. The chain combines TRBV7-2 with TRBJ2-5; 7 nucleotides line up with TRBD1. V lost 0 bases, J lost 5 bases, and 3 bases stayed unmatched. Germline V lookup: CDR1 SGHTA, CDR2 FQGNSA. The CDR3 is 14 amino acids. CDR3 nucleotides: TGTGCCAGCAGCTTAGCGGGCAGGGGGGAGACCCAGTACTTC. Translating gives CASSLAGRGETQYF.

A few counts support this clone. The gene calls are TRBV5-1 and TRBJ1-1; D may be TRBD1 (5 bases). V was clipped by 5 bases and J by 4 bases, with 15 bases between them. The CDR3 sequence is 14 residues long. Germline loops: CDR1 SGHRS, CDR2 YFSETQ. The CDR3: CASRSGPGGTEAFF. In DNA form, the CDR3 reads TGCGCCAGCAGGTCGGGCCCGGGGGGCACTGAAGCTTTCTTT.